A single sample is the source of the 4 T cell receptor beta chains below, sequenced in a study of T cell responses to AZD1222 COVID-19 vaccine. Only in-frame clones appear in the TCRdb table, and some are missing; sequencing was by immunoSEQ multiplex PCR. The sample lists 100,000 or so clones, 70% to 90% occurring once. Specimen: peripheral blood, collected on day 0 of AZD1222 vaccination. These receptors were taken from an adult in good health.

J is TRBJ1-2 and V is TRBV14; possible D gene TRBD1, 6 bases. The CDR3 is 15 amino acids. V was trimmed by 0 bases and J by 5 bases, leaving 13 bases between them. Looked up from germline, CDR1 is SGHDN and CDR2 is FVKESK. The CDR3 DNA is TGTGCCAGCAGCCAAGATCGGAGACAGGAATATGGCTACACCTTC. This codes for CASSQDRRQEYGYTF.

V usage is TRBV7-9 and J usage is TRBJ1-2, with TRBD1 as a possible D gene (6 bases). The CDR3 spans 16 residues. V lost 5 bases and J 4 bases, leaving 20 bases between the germline ends. Germline V gene sequence: CDR1 SEHNR, CDR2 FQNEAQ (reference sequence). The CDR3 DNA reads TGTGCCAGCAGCACCCTGGGGGCACAGGGAAGCTATGGCTACACCTTC. Translation gives CASSTLGAQGSYGYTF.

About this clone: At one of its ends the junction is not consistent with the germline gene, which may arise from a read error. The rearrangement uses TRBV5-1 and TRBJ1-4; D remains ambiguous. This CDR3 comprises 14 residues. The germline gives CDR1 SGHRS, CDR2 YFSETQ. As DNA, the CDR3 is TGTGCCAGCAGCTTGATCCAGGCCGGTGAAAAACTGTTTTTT. This gives the protein CASSLIQAGEKLFF. The full variable domain, its missing parts supplied by reference TRBV5-1 and TRBJ1-4, is KAGVTQTPRYLIKTRGQQVTLSCSPISGHRSVSWYQQTPGQGLQFLFEYFSETQRNKGNFPGRFSGRQFSNSRSEMNVSTLELGDSALYLCASSLIQAGEKLFFGSGTQLSVL.

The chain links TRBV6-5 to TRBJ1-4, with a weak D call TRBD1 (6 bases). The CDR3 is 15 residues long. Germline lookup yields CDR1 MNHEY and CDR2 SVGAGI. V was trimmed by 2 bases and J by 6 bases, leaving 13 bases between them. CDR3 loop: CASSYGGTRHEKLFF. CDR3 DNA sequence: TGTGCCAGCAGTTACGGTGGGACACGGCATGAAAAACTGTTTTTT.